A single sample gave rise to the 27 T cell receptor beta chains below, sequenced in a study of tumor-infiltrating lymphocytes in primary liver carcinoma. Total RNA (roughly 540 ng) served as template for TCR beta cDNA synthesis primed by a constant-region primer. What produced the TCR beta libraries was three nested multiplex PCR rounds using slightly modified ARM-PCR. Primers for the first two PCR rounds were TRBV1-TRBV30 forward primers and a C-beta reverse primer (around 10 cycles per round). TCRdb called the multiplex PCR reads again in MiXCR, with one record for every CDR3 protein. The table shows 100,000 or so distinct CDR3 sequences, with approximately 70% occurring only once. The source material, about 19-30 mg of unsorted bulk tissue, was used to co-extract RNA and DNA. The specimen sequenced was liver tumor tissue from sampling region 2. Subset reported: tumor region T2, inferior pole. These receptors were collected from a woman aged 55-69 years with primary liver carcinoma and hepatitis B virus infection.

Comment on this clonotype: One end of the junction is discordant with germline, which a read error may explain. J is TRBJ1-6 and V is TRBV30; D gene uncertain. CDR3 length: 15 residues. CDR1 and CDR2 from the germline V gene are GTSNPN and SVGIG (reference sequence). This chain's CDR3 is CAWSVRVSSNSPLRF. DNA of the CDR3: TGTGCCTGGAGTGTACGTGTCAGCTCGAATTCACCCCTCCGCTTT.

This clonotype occurred many times. This chain links TRBV6-9 with TRBJ2-7; 9 positions match TRBD1. Looked up from germline, CDR1 is MNHGY and CDR2 is SVAAGI. CDR3 length: 14 residues. The V gene end was trimmed by 8 bases and the J gene end by 5 bases; junction bases not matched to a gene: 10. The CDR3 sequence: CASPRDRVQDEQYF. The CDR3 DNA reads TGTGCCAGCCCCAGGGACAGGGTGCAAGACGAGCAGTACTTC.

As regards this clonotype: One end of the junction varies from germline; a read error may be responsible. The V call is TRBV29-1, the J call TRBJ2-3; TRBD1 might be the D (5 bases). CDR1 is SQVTM, CDR2 ANQGSEA, per germline. The CDR3 runs to 14 residues. The CDR3 nucleotides read TGCAGCGTTGGGGGCAGGATCCTCACAAATACGCAGTATTTT. This gives the protein CSVGGRILTNTQYF.

The chain has TRBV29-1 and TRBJ1-1, with no clear D. V lost 0 bases and J 5 bases, leaving 10 bases between the germline ends. Germline lookup yields CDR1 SQVTM and CDR2 ANQGSEA. The CDR3 sequence is 13 residues long. DNA for the CDR3: TGCAGCGTTGAAGATAATGAGTGTACTGAAGCTTTCTTT. Amino acid sequence: CSVEDNECTEAFF.

Points on this clonotype: A junction boundary mismatches the germline segment, possibly from a read error. This chain connects TRBV4-1 to TRBJ2-3; no clear D gene. The CDR3 has 14 amino acids. Germline assignment: CDR1 MGHRA and CDR2 YSYEKL. DNA of the CDR3: TGCGACAGCAGCCAGACGATTGGAACAGATACGCAGTATTTT. It codes for CDSSQTIGTDTQYF.

The CDR3 nucleotides are TGTGCCAGCAGCGTAAGCGGGAGGCAAGAGACCCAGTACTTC. Translation gives CASSVSGRQETQYF. V is TRBV7-9 and J is TRBJ2-5; 9 bases match TRBD2. The trim removed 5 bases at V and 2 bases at J, leaving 3 bases unmatched. The germline gives CDR1 SEHNR, CDR2 FQNEAQ (reference sequence). This CDR3 has 14 amino acids.

In the case of this clonotype: At one boundary the junction diverges from the germline segment, which might be a read error. The rearrangement links TRBV12-5 to TRBJ2-3, with 7 bases lining up with TRBD2. CDR3 length: 15 residues. Germline lookup yields CDR1 LGHNT and CDR2 FRNRAP. CDR3 in DNA: TGTGCTAGTGGTTTGCGGGGGGATGGCACAGATATGCAGTATTTT. The encoded protein is CASGLRGDGTDMQYF.

This clonotype was counted once. This chain connects TRBV11-2 to TRBJ2-5; D may be TRBD1 (6 bases). The ends were cut back, 2 bases at V and 12 bases at J, with 16 bases in the middle. CDR1 and CDR2 from the germline V gene are SGHAT and FQNNGV. The CDR3 contains 13 residues. CDR3 DNA sequence: TGTGCCAGCAGCTTACAGGGGCCAGAGACTGAGTACTTC. It codes for CASSLQGPETEYF.

The rearrangement links TRBV19 to TRBJ2-2; D is perhaps TRBD1 or TRBD2 (7 bases each). V lost 3 bases to trimming and J lost 5 bases, with 16 bases between them. CDR3 length: 16 residues. Germline CDR1 is LNHDA and CDR2 is SQIVND (reference sequence). The CDR3 sequence: CASSIRGGSMTGELFF. The CDR3 DNA follows: TGTGCCAGTAGTATCAGGGGGGGCAGTATGACCGGGGAGCTGTTTTTT.

For this clonotype: Likely a read error: the CDR3 ends without its conserved phenylalanine or tryptophan. The rearrangement joins TRBV5-1 to TRBJ2-2, with 10 bases matching TRBD1. This CDR3 has 16 residues. Germline V gene lookup returns CDR1 SGHRS and CDR2 YFSETQ. The CDR3 bases are TGCGCCAGCACCAAAACGGGACAGGGGAACACCAGGGAGCTGTTTTTA. Its protein is CASTKTGQGNTRELFL.

About this clonotype itself: A much larger clone lies a single base off, so this may be a read error. The chain joins TRBV6-5 to TRBJ2-7; a weak D match, TRBD1 (5 bases). Germline CDR1 and CDR2: MNHEY and SVGAGI. The CDR3 contains 13 residues. The CDR3 loop is CLSSQDTGYEQYF. CDR3 in DNA: TGTCTCAGCAGTCAGGACACCGGCTACGAGCAGTACTTC.

The V and J genes are TRBV11-2 and TRBJ1-2; TRBD1 matches at 9 bases. This CDR3 comprises 13 residues. Per the germline V gene, CDR1 is SGHAT and CDR2 is FQNNGV. The CDR3 protein is CTNNLTGGYGYTF. Written as DNA, the CDR3 is TGTACCAACAACTTGACAGGGGGCTATGGCTACACCTTC.

This clonotype was seen more than once but under ten times. A read error may explain this, as a much larger clone is one base away. The rearrangement uses TRBV12-3 or TRBV12-4 and TRBJ1-1, with a tentative D call TRBD1 (6 bases). V lost 6 bases and J lost 6, with 14 bases in between. The CDR3 runs 13 residues. CDR3 sequence (DNA): TGTGCCAGCAGCTGGACAGTGGGGTCTGAAGCTTTCTTT. Translating it yields CASSWTVGSEAFF.

This clonotype was seen only once. Mismatch with germline at one junction end may stem from a read error. This sequence joins TRBV11-2 and TRBJ1-3, with TRBD1 as a possible D gene (6 bases). The CDR3 is 14 amino acids. In germline, CDR1 is SGHAT, CDR2 FQNNGV. CDR3 amino acids: CASDPGGRGNTIYF. The CDR3 DNA is TGTGCCAGCGACCCCGGGGGGCGAGGAAATACCATATATTTT.

This clonotype showed up many times. The J gene is TRBJ2-7, the V gene TRBV10-3, with D possibly being TRBD1 (6 bases). The CDR3 runs to 15 residues. From germline, CDR1 is ENHRY and CDR2 SYGVKD. V was trimmed by 3 bases and J by 3 bases, leaving 15 bases between them. The CDR3 region has the DNA TGTGCCATCAGTGAAGTTGCTGGGGGCCGCTACGAGCAGTACTTC. Amino acid sequence: CAISEVAGGRYEQYF.

CDR3 region: CTSSLEWATSGHEQFF. CDR3 coding DNA: TGTACCAGCAGCTTAGAATGGGCGACTAGCGGTCATGAGCAGTTCTTC. The chain uses TRBV7-2 and TRBJ2-1, with 9 bases fitting TRBD2. Germline V gene data show CDR1 as SGHTA and CDR2 as FQGNSA. V lost 1 base to trimming and J lost 8 bases; unmatched junction nucleotides: 9. The CDR3 totals 16 residues.

The table lists this clonotype with a count of one. This chain links TRBV7-8 with TRBJ2-2; perhaps TRBD2 as D (5 bases). Germline loops: CDR1 SGHVS, CDR2 FQNEAQ. V lost 10 bases to trimming and J lost 5 bases, with 23 bases between them. The CDR3 contains 16 residues. CDR3 protein: CANTSSWRLATGELFF. CDR3 coding DNA: TGTGCCAACACCTCGAGCTGGAGATTAGCGACCGGGGAGCTGTTTTTT.

As regards this clonotype: The CDR3 does not end in the conserved phenylalanine or tryptophan, so this is likely a read error. The chain is built from TRBV29-1 and TRBJ2-7; D is unresolved. Trimming took 6 bases from V and 1 from J, leaving 16 bases between them. CDR1 is SQVTM and CDR2 is ANQGSEA in the germline V gene. This CDR3 comprises 14 residues. The CDR3 sequence: CSVKTTYSSYEQYL. CDR3 bases: TGCAGCGTGAAGACGACTTACAGTTCCTACGAGCAGTACCTC.

On this clonotype: Being one base from a much bigger clone, this may be a read error. J is TRBJ2-5 and V is TRBV5-4; 9 nucleotides match TRBD2. V shed 0 bases, J shed 4 bases, and the junction held 4 bases outside the gene matches. CDR3 length: 15 amino acids. Germline lookup yields CDR1 SGHNT and CDR2 YYREEE (reference sequence). The CDR3 loop reads CASSLVSGGGETQYF. CDR3 in DNA: TGTGCCAGCAGCTTGGTTAGCGGGGGTGGAGAGACCCAGTACTTC.

To note about this clonotype: Compared with germline, one end of the junction differs, possibly owing to a read error. The chain carries TRBV11-3 and TRBJ2-1, with 9 bases that match TRBD2. The CDR3 length is 18 residues. Germline assignment: CDR1 SGHNT and CDR2 YENEEA. This chain's CDR3 is CDSNLGQGGRAGYNELFF. The CDR3 bases are TGTGACAGCAACTTAGGTCAAGGCGGGAGGGCCGGCTACAATGAGCTGTTCTTC. Supplemented by reference TRBV11-3 and TRBJ2-1, the full variable domain reads EAGVVQSPRYKIIEKKQPVAFWCNPISGHNTLYWYLQNLGQGPELLIRYENEEAVDDSQLPKDRFSAERLKGVDSTLKIQPAELGDSAVYLCDSNLGQGGRAGYNELFFGPGTRLTVL.

A note on this clonotype: An end of the junction does not agree with germline; a read error may underlie this. The chain recombines TRBV7-9 with TRBJ2-1, with 10 bases fitting TRBD2. This CDR3 is 14 amino acids long. Germline-derived CDR1 and CDR2 are SEHNR and FQNEAQ (reference sequence). CDR3 bases: TGTGCCAGCAACGAAGCGGGAGGGAATAATGGGCAGTTCTTC. Translating gives CASNEAGGNNGQFF. Full variable domain (rest looked up from reference TRBV7-9 and TRBJ2-1): DTGVSQNPRHKITKRGQNVTFRCDPISEHNRLYWYRQTLGQGPEFLTYFQNEAQLEKSRLLSDRFSAERPKGSFSTLEIQRTEQGDSAMYLCASNEAGGNNGQFFGPGTRLTVL.

The J gene is TRBJ2-3, the V gene TRBV29-1; the match to TRBD2 covers 7 bases. Germline assignment: CDR1 SQVTM and CDR2 ANQGSEA. The CDR3 runs to 14 residues. CDR3 sequence (DNA): TGCAACGGTGTGGGAGGGGTCGGGACAGATACGCAGTATTTT. Its protein is CNGVGGVGTDTQYF.

The V call is TRBV18, the J call TRBJ2-7, with D possibly being TRBD1 or TRBD2 (8 bases each). This CDR3 is 18 amino acids long. Germline V gene data show CDR1 as KGHSH and CDR2 as LQKENI. The V gene lost 5 bases and the J gene lost 2 bases, with 25 bases spanning the gap. The CDR3 region has the DNA TGTGCCAGCTCAACGGGACAGGCATCTAGCGGGTGGGCCTACGAGCAGTACTTC. It yields the protein CASSTGQASSGWAYEQYF.

In its sample, this clonotype is medium-sized. This rearrangement joins TRBV11-3 to TRBJ2-3; 8 nucleotides match TRBD1. The V segment lost 5 bases and the J segment 0 bases; nucleotides outside the gene matches: 7. Germline CDR1 reads SGHNT; CDR2 reads YENEEA. CDR3 length equals 16 residues. CDR3 DNA sequence: TGTGCCAGCAGCCCCCGACAGGGGTCAAGCACAGATACGCAGTATTTT. Its protein product is CASSPRQGSSTDTQYF. The full variable domain, completed using reference TRBV11-3 and TRBJ2-3, is EAGVVQSPRYKIIEKKQPVAFWCNPISGHNTLYWYLQNLGQGPELLIRYENEEAVDDSQLPKDRFSAERLKGVDSTLKIQPAELGDSAVYLCASSPRQGSSTDTQYFGPGTRLTVL.

A word on this clonotype: Likely a read error: the CDR3 ends without its conserved phenylalanine or tryptophan. The chain recombines TRBV29-1 with TRBJ2-7, with 8 bases matching TRBD1. V shed 6 bases and J 3 bases; nucleotides not matched to a gene: 13. Germline CDR1 is SQVTM and CDR2 is ANQGSEA. This CDR3 spans 15 amino acids. CDR3 sequence reads: CSVWEPTGGDYEQYL. DNA of the CDR3: TGCAGCGTCTGGGAGCCCACAGGGGGAGACTACGAGCAGTACCTC.

Concerning this clonotype itself: A much larger clone differs by one base, so this may be a read error. The chain has TRBV7-8 and TRBJ2-3; weak D call: TRBD2 (5 bases). The V end was cut by 3 bases, the J end by 3 bases, with 16 bases between. Germline V gene data show CDR1 as SGHVS and CDR2 as FQNEAQ. CDR3 length equals 16 residues. CDR3 sequence reads: CASSFKRSILTDTQYF. CDR3 nucleotide sequence: TGTGCCAGCAGCTTCAAGCGGTCTATTCTGACAGATACGCAGTATTTT.

On this clonotype itself: Since a much larger clone is just one base distant, this may be a read error. The CDR3 carries no conserved terminal phenylalanine or tryptophan, so it likely arises from a read error. The CDR3, as DNA: TGTGCCATCAGTGAGGGTAGCGGGAGCGGTGATAATGAGCAGTTCTCC. Protein product: CAISEGSGSGDNEQFS. The chain is built from TRBV10-3 and TRBJ2-1, with TRBD2 identical over 9 bases. Germline V gene lookup returns CDR1 ENHRY and CDR2 SYGVKD. The V and J ends lost 2 bases and 7 bases, in that order; junction bases with no gene match: 9. This CDR3 is 16 amino acids long.